One sample yielded the 29 T cell receptor beta chains listed below, sequenced in a study of blood T cell repertoires in COVID-19. Only in-frame clones appear in the TCRdb table, and some are missing; sequencing was by immunoSEQ multiplex PCR. Among 65,000 to 95,000 clones listed, approximately 89% were seen once. Sequenced input: peripheral blood. These TCRs come from a man older than 75 with acute or convalescent COVID-19.

V usage is TRBV18 and J usage is TRBJ1-1; TRBD1 agrees at 9 bases. CDR3 length equals 13 residues. The germline V gene has CDR1 KGHSH and CDR2 LQKENI. Trimming cost V 8 bases and J 7 bases; bases outside gene matches: 8. The CDR3 nucleotides are TGTGCCAGCACCGGACAGGGGCAAGGTGAAGCTTTCTTT. It encodes CASTGQGQGEAFF. Variable domain in full (rest from reference TRBV18 and TRBJ1-1): NAGVMQNPRHLVRRRGQEARLRCSPMKGHSHVYWYRQLPEEGLKFMVYLQKENIIDESGMPKERFSAEFPKEGPSILRIQQVVRGDSAAYFCASTGQGQGEAFFGQGTRLTVV.

The chain's CDR3 is CASSLGAEVYEQYF. In DNA, the CDR3 is TGTGCCAGCAGCTTGGGTGCAGAAGTCTACGAGCAGTACTTC. This chain connects TRBV5-4 to TRBJ2-7; no firm D call. This CDR3 contains 14 residues. Germline values: CDR1 SGHNT, CDR2 YYREEE (reference sequence). The V and J ends lost 0 bases and 3 bases respectively, with 10 bases between them.

The chain employs TRBV11-2 and TRBJ1-1; TRBD1 might be the D (5 bases). The CDR3 has 15 amino acids. V was clipped by 4 bases and J by 0 bases, with 12 bases between them. Germline lookup yields CDR1 SGHAT and CDR2 FQNNGV. The CDR3 sequence: CASSSRKTVNTEAFF. The CDR3 DNA follows: TGTGCCAGCAGCTCCCGCAAGACAGTGAACACTGAAGCTTTCTTT.

The V gene is TRBV5-1, the J gene TRBJ1-2, with 7 bases matching TRBD1. Germline loops: CDR1 SGHRS, CDR2 YFSETQ. This CDR3 contains 15 residues. Losses at the gene ends were 4 bases for V and 2 bases for J; bases not matched to a gene: 8. CDR3 sequence: CASSPDRTGNYGYTF. The DNA of the CDR3 is TGCGCCAGCAGCCCCGACCGGACAGGCAACTATGGCTACACCTTC.

The chain employs TRBV2 and TRBJ2-2; perhaps TRBD2 as D (5 bases). Germline V gene lookup returns CDR1 SNHLY and CDR2 FYNNEI. Trimming removed 3 bases at V and 5 bases at J, with 10 bases between. CDR3 length: 14 amino acids. CDR3 amino acids: CASSDNRGTGELFF. CDR3 DNA: TGTGCCAGCAGTGATAACCGAGGGACCGGGGAGCTGTTTTTT.

This chain connects TRBV20-1 to TRBJ2-1; TRBD2 aligns across 10 bases. Germline V gene data show CDR1 as DFQATT and CDR2 as SNEGSKA (reference sequence). V was pared by 3 bases and J by 7 bases, with 9 bases of the junction left unmatched. The length of the CDR3 is 15 residues. CDR3 DNA: TGCAGTGCTAGTCTAGCGGGAGACGTCCGGAATGAGCAGTTCTTC. This encodes CSASLAGDVRNEQFF.

This chain joins TRBV25-1 and TRBJ2-2, with D possibly matching TRBD2 (6 bases). Germline V gene lookup returns CDR1 MGHDK and CDR2 SYGVNS. CDR3 size: 15 residues. The ends were cut back, 2 bases at V and 5 bases at J, with 12 bases in the middle. CDR3 in amino acids: CASSEGGRETGELFF. CDR3 in DNA: TGTGCCAGCAGTGAAGGCGGGCGGGAAACCGGGGAGCTGTTTTTT.

The rearrangement links TRBV20-1 to TRBJ1-2; 9 bases align to TRBD1. V trimming: 3 bases; J trimming: 2 bases; junction bases outside the gene matches: 1. This CDR3 is built from 13 residues. Germline CDR1 reads DFQATT; CDR2 reads SNEGSKA (reference sequence). CDR3 sequence (DNA): TGCAGTGCTAGTGACAGGGGGAACTATGGCTACACCTTC. This encodes CSASDRGNYGYTF.

This clone appeared once. The chain is built from TRBV27 and TRBJ2-5; D remains unclear. The CDR3 totals 13 residues. With 2 bases removed from V and 5 bases from J, the gap between germline ends came to 9 bases. Germline assignment: CDR1 MNHEY and CDR2 SMNVEV (reference sequence). CDR3 in DNA: TGTGCCAGCAGTTTAGCGCATCTTGAGACCCAGTACTTC. It encodes CASSLAHLETQYF.

J is TRBJ2-1 and V is TRBV24-1, with a possible D match to TRBD2 (6 bases). With 9 bases removed from V and 8 bases from J, the gap between germline ends came to 19 bases. Germline-derived CDR1 and CDR2 are KGHDR and SFDVKD. This CDR3 spans 14 amino acids. The DNA for the CDR3 is TGTGCCACCGGAGGGAGTCAGACGAACGATGAGCAGTTCTTC. This sequence encodes CATGGSQTNDEQFF.

This clone has a single count. The rearrangement links TRBV11-2 to TRBJ2-7; the match to TRBD2 covers 9 bases. Trimming at V came to 3 bases and at J to 0 bases, leaving 3 bases not matched to a gene. The germline gives CDR1 SGHAT, CDR2 FQNNGV. This CDR3 is built from 15 residues. The CDR3 sequence: CASSFRSGSSYEQYF. Here the CDR3 DNA reads TGTGCCAGCAGCTTTCGTAGCGGGAGCTCCTACGAGCAGTACTTC.

The rearrangement uses TRBV19 and TRBJ2-3; 9 bases map to TRBD2. The germline V gene has CDR1 LNHDA and CDR2 SQIVND (reference sequence). CDR3 length: 15 residues. V shed 5 bases, J shed 3 bases, and the junction held 6 bases outside the gene matches. CDR3 protein: CASSLLLAGTDTQYF. The CDR3 coding sequence is TGTGCCAGTAGTCTATTACTAGCGGGTACAGATACGCAGTATTTT.

V and J are TRBV21-1 and TRBJ2-5; the table calls TRBD1, which could not be checked here. TRBV21-1 is labeled a pseudogene. This CDR3 comprises 14 residues. CDR3 in DNA: TGTGCCAGCAGCAAAGCGCACAGGTCGGAGACCCAGTACTTC. The encoded protein is CASSKAHRSETQYF.

In this sample, this clone turned up once. This chain joins TRBV12-3 or TRBV12-4 and TRBJ1-2; D not certain. Trimming stripped 4 bases from V and 4 bases from J, with 10 bases between. The CDR3 sequence is 13 residues long. CDR3 nucleotide sequence: TGTGCCAGCAGTTCGCCTGGCCTCTATGGCTACACCTTC. It translates to CASSSPGLYGYTF.

V is TRBV6-5 and J is TRBJ2-5; tentatively, D is TRBD2 (6 bases). The CDR3 length is 13 residues. Looked up from germline, CDR1 is MNHEY and CDR2 is SVGAGI. V lost 4 bases and J 2 bases, leaving 8 bases between the germline ends. DNA of the CDR3: TGTGCCAGCAGTTCGGGACTTCAAGAGACCCAGTACTTC. Encoded protein: CASSSGLQETQYF.

The chain has TRBV7-3 and TRBJ1-2, with 8 bases aligning to TRBD1. The CDR3 totals 14 residues. Trimming cost V 4 bases and J 6 bases; bases outside gene matches: 7. Germline V CDR1 and CDR2: SGHTA, FQGTGA. In DNA, the CDR3 is TGTGCCAGCAGCTCTTGGACAGGGACCCATGGCTACACCTTC. Protein sequence: CASSSWTGTHGYTF.

The chain has TRBV7-9 and TRBJ2-7, with 7 bases fitting TRBD1. Germline V lookup: CDR1 SEHNR, CDR2 FQNEAQ (reference sequence). The CDR3 is made up of 14 amino acids. The V gene end was trimmed by 8 bases and the J gene end by 5 bases; junction bases not matched to a gene: 12. The CDR3 reads CASSHYDRAHEQYF. DNA of the CDR3: TGTGCCAGCTCGCACTATGACAGGGCACACGAGCAGTACTTC.

The chain combines TRBV5-1 with TRBJ1-5, with D possibly matching TRBD1 (6 bases). Germline CDR1 SGHRS, CDR2 YFSETQ. The length of the CDR3 is 15 residues. The V gene lost 4 bases and the J gene lost 3 bases, with 14 bases spanning the gap. This CDR3 is CASSQGDNYNQPQHF. The CDR3 nucleotides are TGCGCCAGCAGCCAAGGGGACAATTACAATCAGCCCCAGCATTTT.

The rearrangement uses TRBV18 and TRBJ1-1; 7 positions agree with TRBD1. V dropped 6 bases and J dropped 1; count of bases not matched to a gene: 8. Germline V gives CDR1 KGHSH, CDR2 LQKENI. The CDR3 runs to 15 residues. The CDR3 loop reads CASSEIQGSNTEAFF. CDR3 in DNA: TGTGCCAGCTCGGAAATACAGGGGTCGAACACTGAAGCTTTCTTT.

The rearrangement links TRBV7-3 to TRBJ2-5; the match to TRBD2 covers 11 bases. Germline V lookup: CDR1 SGHTA, CDR2 FQGTGA. The junction had 4 bases not matched to a gene; V was cut back by 5 bases and J by 5 bases. This CDR3 is 14 amino acids long. The chain's CDR3 is CASSALAGVETQYF. For the CDR3, the DNA is TGTGCCAGCAGCGCACTAGCGGGAGTTGAGACCCAGTACTTC.

This chain links TRBV3-1 (or the pseudogene TRBV3-2) with TRBJ2-7; D uncertain. The V end was cut by 0 bases, the J end by 2 bases, with 17 bases between. The CDR3 runs 17 residues. Germline CDR1 reads LGHDT; CDR2 reads YNNKEL (reference sequence). CDR3 amino acids: CASSQEAGSDVPYEQYF. The CDR3 DNA follows: TGTGCCAGCAGCCAAGAGGCTGGAAGCGACGTACCCTACGAGCAGTACTTC.

The sample holds one count of this clone. The chain is built from TRBV5-6 and TRBJ1-5; no reliable D call. V dropped 1 base and J dropped 7 bases, with 9 bases sitting between them. Germline values: CDR1 SGHDT, CDR2 YYEEEE. The CDR3 spans 13 residues. DNA of the CDR3: TGTGCCAGCAGCTTGAAGGCGGGCCAGCCCCAGCATTTT. Its translation: CASSLKAGQPQHF.

This chain links TRBV2 with TRBJ1-2; D may be TRBD1 (6 bases). Germline CDR1 is SNHLY and CDR2 is FYNNEI. V gave up 6 bases and J gave up 2 bases, with 10 bases separating them. This CDR3 is built from 13 residues. CDR3 sequence: CASSGQKNYGYTF. CDR3 nucleotides: TGTGCCAGCAGCGGACAGAAAAACTATGGCTACACCTTC.

This chain connects TRBV19 to TRBJ2-7; TRBD2 matches 8 bases. The CDR3 sequence is 16 residues long. After removal of 3 bases from V and 4 bases from J, the junction contained 11 bases not matched to a gene. The germline V gene has CDR1 LNHDA and CDR2 SQIVND (reference sequence). The CDR3 is CASSIDTERGRYEQYF. As DNA, the CDR3 is TGTGCCAGTAGTATCGATACGGAGCGGGGGCGGTACGAGCAGTACTTC.

This clone was seen only once. The chain has TRBV12-3 or TRBV12-4 and TRBJ1-2; D gene unclear. The V end was cut by 2 bases, the J end by 7 bases, with 5 bases between. The CDR3 runs 11 residues. CDR3 in amino acids: CASSLRSGYTF. DNA of the CDR3: TGTGCCAGCAGTTTACGGAGTGGCTACACCTTC.

CDR3 region: CASSEDMFQPQHF. Here the CDR3 DNA reads TGTGCCAGCAGTGAAGATATGTTTCAGCCCCAGCATTTT. This chain uses TRBV2 with TRBJ1-5; D gene ambiguous. Germline V gives CDR1 SNHLY, CDR2 FYNNEI. Trimming left V 1 base short and J 6 bases short, with 7 bases between. This CDR3 is 13 amino acids long.

V gene TRBV12-3 or TRBV12-4 combines with J gene TRBJ1-1; no clear D. V was clipped by 10 bases and J by 4 bases, with 16 bases between them. The CDR3 is 13 amino acids. The CDR3 DNA reads as TGTGCCATCTCTCCGGGAACGGGCACTGAAGCTTTCTTT. Protein product: CAISPGTGTEAFF.

The chain uses TRBV2 and TRBJ2-5, with TRBD1 matching over 10 bases. The junction had 5 bases not matched to a gene; V was cut back by 8 bases and J by 5 bases. Germline V lookup: CDR1 SNHLY, CDR2 FYNNEI. The CDR3 is made up of 13 amino acids. CDR3 sequence: CASGTGVGETQYF. The CDR3 DNA sequence: TGTGCCAGCGGGACAGGGGTGGGGGAGACCCAGTACTTC.

This chain uses TRBV19 with TRBJ1-5, with D unclear. The CDR3 has 13 amino acids. Germline CDR1 and CDR2: LNHDA and SQIVND (reference sequence). V was trimmed by 0 bases and J by 5 bases, leaving 5 bases between them. The CDR3 DNA reads as TGTGCCAGTAGTATAGAGGGAGATCAGCCCCAGCATTTT. Its translation: CASSIEGDQPQHF.